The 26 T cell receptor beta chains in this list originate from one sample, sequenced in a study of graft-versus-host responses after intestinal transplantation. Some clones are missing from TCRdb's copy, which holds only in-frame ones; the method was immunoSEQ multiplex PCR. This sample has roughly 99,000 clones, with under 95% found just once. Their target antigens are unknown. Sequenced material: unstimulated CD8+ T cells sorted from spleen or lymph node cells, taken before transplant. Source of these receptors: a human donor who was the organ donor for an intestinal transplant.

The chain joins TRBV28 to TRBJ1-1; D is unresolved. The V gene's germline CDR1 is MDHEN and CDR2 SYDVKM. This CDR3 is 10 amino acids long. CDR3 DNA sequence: TGTGCGAGCCGGAGAACTGAAGCTTTCTTT. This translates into CASRRTEAFF. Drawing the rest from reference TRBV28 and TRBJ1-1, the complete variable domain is DVKVTQSSRYLVKRTGEKVFLECVQDMDHENMFWYRQDPGLGLRLIYFSYDVKMKEKGDIPEGYSVSREKKERFSLILESASTNQTSMYLCASRRTEAFFGQGTRLTVV.

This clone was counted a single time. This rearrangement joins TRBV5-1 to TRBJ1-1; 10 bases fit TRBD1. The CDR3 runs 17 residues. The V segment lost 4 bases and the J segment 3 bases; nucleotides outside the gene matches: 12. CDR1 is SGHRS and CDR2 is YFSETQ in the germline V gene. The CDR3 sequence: CASSRPDRGPLDTEAFF. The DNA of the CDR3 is TGCGCCAGCAGCAGGCCAGACAGGGGGCCCCTCGACACTGAAGCTTTCTTT.

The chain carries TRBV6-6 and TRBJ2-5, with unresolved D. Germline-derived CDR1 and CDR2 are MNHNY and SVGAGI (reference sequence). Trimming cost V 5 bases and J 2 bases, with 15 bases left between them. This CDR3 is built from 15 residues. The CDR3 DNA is TGTGCCAGCAGTCACCTCCGGGTCCGGCAAGAGACCCAGTACTTC. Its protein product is CASSHLRVRQETQYF.

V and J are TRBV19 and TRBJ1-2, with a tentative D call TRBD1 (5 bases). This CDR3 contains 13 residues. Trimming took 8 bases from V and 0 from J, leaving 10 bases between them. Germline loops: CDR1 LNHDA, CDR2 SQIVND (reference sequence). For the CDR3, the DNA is TGTGCCAGTTCGGACACTGCTAACTATGGCTACACCTTC. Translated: CASSDTANYGYTF. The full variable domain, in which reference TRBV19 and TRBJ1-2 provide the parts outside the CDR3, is DGGITQSPKYLFRKEGQNVTLSCEQNLNHDAMYWYRQDPGQGLRLIYYSQIVNDFQKGDIAEGYSVSREKKESFPLTVTSAQKNPTAFYLCASSDTANYGYTFGSGTRLTVV.

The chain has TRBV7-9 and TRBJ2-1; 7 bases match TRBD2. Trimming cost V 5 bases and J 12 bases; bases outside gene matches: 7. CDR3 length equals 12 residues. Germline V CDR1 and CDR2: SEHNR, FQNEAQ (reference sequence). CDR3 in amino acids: CASSQRLARQFF. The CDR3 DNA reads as TGTGCCAGCAGCCAAAGACTAGCCCGGCAGTTCTTC.

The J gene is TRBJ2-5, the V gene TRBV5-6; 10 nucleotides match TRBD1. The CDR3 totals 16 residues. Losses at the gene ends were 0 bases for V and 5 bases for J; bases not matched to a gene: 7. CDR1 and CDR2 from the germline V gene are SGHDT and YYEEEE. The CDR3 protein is CASSLGTGGSRETQYF. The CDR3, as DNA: TGTGCCAGCAGCTTGGGGACAGGGGGGAGCAGGGAGACCCAGTACTTC.

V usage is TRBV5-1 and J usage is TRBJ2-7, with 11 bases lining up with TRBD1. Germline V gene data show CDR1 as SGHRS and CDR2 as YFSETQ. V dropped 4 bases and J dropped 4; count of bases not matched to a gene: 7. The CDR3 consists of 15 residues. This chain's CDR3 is CASSPEDRGQYEQYF. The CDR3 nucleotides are TGCGCCAGCAGCCCTGAGGACAGGGGGCAATACGAGCAGTACTTC.

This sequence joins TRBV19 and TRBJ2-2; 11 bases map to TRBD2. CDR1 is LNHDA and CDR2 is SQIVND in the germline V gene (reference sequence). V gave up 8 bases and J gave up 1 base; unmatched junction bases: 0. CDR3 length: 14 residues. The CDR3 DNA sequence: TGTGCCAGTGGACTAGCGGGGAACACCGGGGAGCTGTTTTTT. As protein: CASGLAGNTGELFF.

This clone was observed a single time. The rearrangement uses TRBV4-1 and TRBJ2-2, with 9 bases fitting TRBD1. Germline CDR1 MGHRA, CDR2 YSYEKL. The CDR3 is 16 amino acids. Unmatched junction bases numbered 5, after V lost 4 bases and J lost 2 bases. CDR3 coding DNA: TGCGCCAGCAGCCCTCTGGGACAGGGTAACACCGGGGAGCTGTTTTTT. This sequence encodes CASSPLGQGNTGELFF.

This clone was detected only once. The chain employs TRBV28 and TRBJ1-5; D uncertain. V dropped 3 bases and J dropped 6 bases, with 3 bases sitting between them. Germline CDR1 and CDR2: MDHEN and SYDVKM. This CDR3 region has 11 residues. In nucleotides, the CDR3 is TGTGCCAGCAGTTTTAGTCAGCCCCAGCATTTT. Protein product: CASSFSQPQHF.

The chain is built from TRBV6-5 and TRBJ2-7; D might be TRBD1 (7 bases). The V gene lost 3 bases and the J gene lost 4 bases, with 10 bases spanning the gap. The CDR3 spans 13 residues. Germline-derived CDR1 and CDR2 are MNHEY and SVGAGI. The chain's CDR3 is CASSYQGGYEQYF. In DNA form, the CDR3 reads TGTGCCAGCAGTTATCAGGGGGGTTACGAGCAGTACTTC.

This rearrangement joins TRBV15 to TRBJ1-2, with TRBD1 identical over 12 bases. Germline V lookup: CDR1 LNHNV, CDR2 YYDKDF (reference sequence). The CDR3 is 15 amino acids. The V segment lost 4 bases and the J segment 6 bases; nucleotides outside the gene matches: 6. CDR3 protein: CATSTGTGGIHGYTF. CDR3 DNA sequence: TGTGCCACCAGCACCGGGACAGGGGGCATTCATGGCTACACCTTC.

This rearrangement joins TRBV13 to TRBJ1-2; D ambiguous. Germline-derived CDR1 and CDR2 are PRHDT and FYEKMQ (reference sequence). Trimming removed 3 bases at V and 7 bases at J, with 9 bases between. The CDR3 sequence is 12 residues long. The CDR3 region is CASSFSSGGYTF. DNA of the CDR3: TGTGCCAGCAGCTTTTCGAGCGGTGGCTACACCTTC.

The CDR3 loop is CASSERLLAGVFEGYEQYF. As DNA, the CDR3 is TGTGCCAGCAGTGAAAGGCTTCTAGCGGGAGTTTTCGAGGGCTACGAGCAGTACTTC. The V call is TRBV2, the J call TRBJ2-7; TRBD2 matches at 10 bases. Trimming at V came to 2 bases and at J to 3 bases, leaving 16 bases not matched to a gene. This CDR3 has 19 residues. Germline assignment: CDR1 SNHLY and CDR2 FYNNEI.

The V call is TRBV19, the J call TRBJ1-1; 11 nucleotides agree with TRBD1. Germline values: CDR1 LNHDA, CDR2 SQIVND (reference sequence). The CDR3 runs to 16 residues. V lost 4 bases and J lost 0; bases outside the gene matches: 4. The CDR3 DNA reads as TGTGCCAGTAGTACCGGGGACAGGGGGTTGAACACTGAAGCTTTCTTT. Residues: CASSTGDRGLNTEAFF.

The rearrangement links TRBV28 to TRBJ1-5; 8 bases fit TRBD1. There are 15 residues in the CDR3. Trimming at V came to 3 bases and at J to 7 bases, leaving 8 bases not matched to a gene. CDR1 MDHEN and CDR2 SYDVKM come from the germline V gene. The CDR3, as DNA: TGTGCCAGCAGTTTGAGGACAGGGATGTGGCAGCCCCAGCATTTT. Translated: CASSLRTGMWQPQHF.

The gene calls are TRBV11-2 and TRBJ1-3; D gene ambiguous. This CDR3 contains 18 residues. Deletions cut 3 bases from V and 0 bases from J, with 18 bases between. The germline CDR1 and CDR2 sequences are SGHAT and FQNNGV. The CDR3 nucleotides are TGTGCCAGCAGCTTTATGCTGGCCTCTTCTTACTCTGGAAACACCATATATTTT. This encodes CASSFMLASSYSGNTIYF.

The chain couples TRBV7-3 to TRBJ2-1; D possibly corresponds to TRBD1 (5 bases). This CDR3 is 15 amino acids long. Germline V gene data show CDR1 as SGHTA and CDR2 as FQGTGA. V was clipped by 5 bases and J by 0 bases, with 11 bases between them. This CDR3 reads CASSPTDSSYNEQFF. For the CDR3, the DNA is TGTGCCAGCAGCCCGACAGATAGCTCCTACAATGAGCAGTTCTTC.

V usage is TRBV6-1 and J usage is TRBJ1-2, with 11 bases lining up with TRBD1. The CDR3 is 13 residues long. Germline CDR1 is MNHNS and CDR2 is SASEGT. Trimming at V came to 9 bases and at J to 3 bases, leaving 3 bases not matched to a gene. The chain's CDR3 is CASRDRGDYGYTF. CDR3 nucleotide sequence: TGTGCCAGTCGGGACAGGGGGGACTATGGCTACACCTTC.

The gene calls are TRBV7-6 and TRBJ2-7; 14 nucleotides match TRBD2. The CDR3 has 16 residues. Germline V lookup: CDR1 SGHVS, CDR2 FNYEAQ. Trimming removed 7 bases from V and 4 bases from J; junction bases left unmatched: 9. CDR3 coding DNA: TGTGCCAGCACCCGGACTAGCGGGGGGCCAAGATACGAGCAGTACTTC. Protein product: CASTRTSGGPRYEQYF.

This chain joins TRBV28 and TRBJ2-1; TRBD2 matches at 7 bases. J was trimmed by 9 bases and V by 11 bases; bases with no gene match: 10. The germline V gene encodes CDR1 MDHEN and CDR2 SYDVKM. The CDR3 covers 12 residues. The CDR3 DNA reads TGTGCCGGGGGGGGGATGGACGGTGAGCAGTTCTTC. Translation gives CAGGGMDGEQFF.

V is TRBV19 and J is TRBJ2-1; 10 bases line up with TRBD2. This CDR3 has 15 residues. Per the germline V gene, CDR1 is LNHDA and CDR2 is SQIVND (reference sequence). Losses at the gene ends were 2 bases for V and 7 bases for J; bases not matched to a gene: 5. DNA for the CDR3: TGTGCCAGTAGTATAATAAGCGGGAGGGGGAATGAGCAGTTCTTC. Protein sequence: CASSIISGRGNEQFF.

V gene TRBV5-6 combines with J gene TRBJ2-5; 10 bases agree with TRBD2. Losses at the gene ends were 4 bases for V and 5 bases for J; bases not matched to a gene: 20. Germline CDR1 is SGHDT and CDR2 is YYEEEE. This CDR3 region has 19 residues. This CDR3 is CASSASPGLTSGAAETQYF. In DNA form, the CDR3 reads TGTGCCAGCAGCGCTTCTCCTGGACTAACTAGCGGGGCCGCGGAGACCCAGTACTTC.

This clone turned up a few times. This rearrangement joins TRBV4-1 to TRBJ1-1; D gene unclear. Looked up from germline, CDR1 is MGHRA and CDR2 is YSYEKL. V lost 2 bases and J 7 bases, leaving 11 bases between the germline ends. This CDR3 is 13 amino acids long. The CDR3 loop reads CASSQLVRLEAFF. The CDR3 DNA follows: TGCGCCAGCAGCCAATTGGTCAGGCTTGAAGCTTTCTTT.

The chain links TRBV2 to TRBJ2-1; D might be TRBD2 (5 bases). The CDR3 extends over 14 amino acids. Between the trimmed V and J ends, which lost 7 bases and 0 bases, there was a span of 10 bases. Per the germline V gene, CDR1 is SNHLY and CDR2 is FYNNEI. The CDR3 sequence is CASKRRSSYNEQFF. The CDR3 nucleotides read TGTGCCAGCAAACGGAGGAGCTCCTACAATGAGCAGTTCTTC. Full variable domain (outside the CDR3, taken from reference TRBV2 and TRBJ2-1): EPEVTQTPSHQVTQMGQEVILRCVPISNHLYFYWYRQILGQKVEFLVSFYNNEISEKSEIFDDQFSVERPDGSNFTLKIRSTKLEDSAMYFCASKRRSSYNEQFFGPGTRLTVL.

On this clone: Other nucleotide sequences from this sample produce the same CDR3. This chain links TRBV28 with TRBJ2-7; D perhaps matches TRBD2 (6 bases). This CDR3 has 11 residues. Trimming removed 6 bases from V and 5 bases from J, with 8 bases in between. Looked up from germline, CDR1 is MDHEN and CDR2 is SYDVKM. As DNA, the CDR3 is TGTGCCAGCAGCCGGGGGAACGAGCAGTACTTC. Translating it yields CASSRGNEQYF.